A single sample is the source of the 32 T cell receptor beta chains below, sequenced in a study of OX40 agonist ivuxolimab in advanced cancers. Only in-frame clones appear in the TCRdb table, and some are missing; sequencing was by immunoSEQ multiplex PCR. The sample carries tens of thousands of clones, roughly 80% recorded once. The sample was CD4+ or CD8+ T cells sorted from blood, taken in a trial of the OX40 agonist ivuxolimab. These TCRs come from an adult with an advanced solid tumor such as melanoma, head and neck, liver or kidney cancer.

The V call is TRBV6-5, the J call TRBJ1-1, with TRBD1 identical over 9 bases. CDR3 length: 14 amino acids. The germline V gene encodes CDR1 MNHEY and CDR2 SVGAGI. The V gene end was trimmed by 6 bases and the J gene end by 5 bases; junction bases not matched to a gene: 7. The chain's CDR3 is CASRDTGGRTEAFF. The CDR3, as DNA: TGTGCCAGCAGGGATACAGGGGGCCGGACTGAAGCTTTCTTT.

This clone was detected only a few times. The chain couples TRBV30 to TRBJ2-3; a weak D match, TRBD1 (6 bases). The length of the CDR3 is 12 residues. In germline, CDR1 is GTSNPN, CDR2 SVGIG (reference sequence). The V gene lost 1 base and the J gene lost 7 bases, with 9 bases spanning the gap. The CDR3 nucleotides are TGTGCCTGGAGTGCACAGGGATATACGCAGTATTTT. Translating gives CAWSAQGYTQYF.

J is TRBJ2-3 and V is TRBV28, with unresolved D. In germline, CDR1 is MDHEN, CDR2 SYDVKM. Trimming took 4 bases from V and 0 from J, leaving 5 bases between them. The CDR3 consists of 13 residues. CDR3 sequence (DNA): TGTGCCAGCAGTTCAATTAGCACAGATACGCAGTATTTT. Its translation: CASSSISTDTQYF. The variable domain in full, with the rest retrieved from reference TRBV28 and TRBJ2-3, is DVKVTQSSRYLVKRTGEKVFLECVQDMDHENMFWYRQDPGLGLRLIYFSYDVKMKEKGDIPEGYSVSREKKERFSLILESASTNQTSMYLCASSSISTDTQYFGPGTRLTVL.

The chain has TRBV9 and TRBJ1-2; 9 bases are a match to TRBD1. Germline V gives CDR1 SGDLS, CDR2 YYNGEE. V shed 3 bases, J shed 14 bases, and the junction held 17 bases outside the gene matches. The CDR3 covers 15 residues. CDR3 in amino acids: CASSARPAGTGRKTF. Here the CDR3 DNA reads TGTGCCAGCAGCGCACGCCCGGCCGGGACAGGGAGGAAGACCTTC. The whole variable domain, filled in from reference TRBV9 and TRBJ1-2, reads DSGVTQTPKHLITATGQRVTLRCSPRSGDLSVYWYQQSLDQGLQFLIQYYNGEERAKGNILERFSAQQFPDLHSELNLSSLELGDSALYFCASSARPAGTGRKTFGSGTRLTVV.

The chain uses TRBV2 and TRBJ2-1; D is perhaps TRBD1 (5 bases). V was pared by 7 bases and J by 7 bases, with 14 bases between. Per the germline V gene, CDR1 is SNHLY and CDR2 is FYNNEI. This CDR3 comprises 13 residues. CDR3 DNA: TGTGCCAGCAACACGCAAAGGGGAAATGAGCAGTTCTTC. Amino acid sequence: CASNTQRGNEQFF.

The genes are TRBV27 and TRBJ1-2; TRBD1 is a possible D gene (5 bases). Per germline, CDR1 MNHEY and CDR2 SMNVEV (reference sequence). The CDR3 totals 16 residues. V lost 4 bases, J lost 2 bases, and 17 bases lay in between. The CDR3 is CASSSLPGTVNYGYTF. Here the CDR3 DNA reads TGTGCCAGCAGTTCACTACCGGGGACGGTAAACTATGGCTACACCTTC.

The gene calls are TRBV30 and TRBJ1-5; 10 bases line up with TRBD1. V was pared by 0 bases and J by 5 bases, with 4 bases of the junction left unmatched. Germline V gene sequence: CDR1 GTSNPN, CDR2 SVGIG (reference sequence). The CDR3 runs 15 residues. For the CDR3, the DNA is TGTGCCTGGAGTGTAAGGGACAGGGGTTATCAGCCCCAGCATTTT. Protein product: CAWSVRDRGYQPQHF.

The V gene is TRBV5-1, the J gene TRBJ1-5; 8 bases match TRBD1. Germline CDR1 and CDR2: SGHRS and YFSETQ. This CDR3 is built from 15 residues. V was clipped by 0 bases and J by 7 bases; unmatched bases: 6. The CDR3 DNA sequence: TGCGCCAGCAGCTTGGTGGCAGGGGGCGGACAGCCCCAGCATTTT. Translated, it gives CASSLVAGGGQPQHF.

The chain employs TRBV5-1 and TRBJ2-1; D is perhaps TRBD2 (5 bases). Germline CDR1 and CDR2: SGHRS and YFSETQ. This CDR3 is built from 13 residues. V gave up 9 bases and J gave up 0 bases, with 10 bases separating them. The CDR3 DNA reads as TGCGCCACTTCCCGGGACTCCTACAATGAGCAGTTCTTC. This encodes CATSRDSYNEQFF.

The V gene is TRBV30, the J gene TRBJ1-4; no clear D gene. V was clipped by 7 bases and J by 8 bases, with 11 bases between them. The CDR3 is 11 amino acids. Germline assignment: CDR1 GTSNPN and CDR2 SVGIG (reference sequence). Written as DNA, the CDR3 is TGTGCCTCGCCTTTAAGGGAAAAACTGTTTTTT. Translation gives CASPLREKLFF.

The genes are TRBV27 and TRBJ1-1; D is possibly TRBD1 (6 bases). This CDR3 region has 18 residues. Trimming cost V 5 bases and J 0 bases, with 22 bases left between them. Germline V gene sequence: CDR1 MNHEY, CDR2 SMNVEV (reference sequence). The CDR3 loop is CASSRLRPATGVNTEAFF. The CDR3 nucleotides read TGTGCCAGCAGTCGACTACGCCCCGCGACAGGTGTGAACACTGAAGCTTTCTTT.

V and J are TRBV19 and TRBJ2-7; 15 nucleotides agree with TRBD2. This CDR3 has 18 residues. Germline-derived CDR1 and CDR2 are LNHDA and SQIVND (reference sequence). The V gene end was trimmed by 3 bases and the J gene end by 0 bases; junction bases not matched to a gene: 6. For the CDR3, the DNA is TGTGCCAGTAGTATGGGACTAGCGGGAGGCTCGAGCTCCTACGAGCAGTACTTC. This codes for CASSMGLAGGSSSYEQYF. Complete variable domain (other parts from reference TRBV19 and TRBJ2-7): DGGITQSPKYLFRKEGQNVTLSCEQNLNHDAMYWYRQDPGQGLRLIYYSQIVNDFQKGDIAEGYSVSREKKESFPLTVTSAQKNPTAFYLCASSMGLAGGSSSYEQYFGPGTRLTVT.

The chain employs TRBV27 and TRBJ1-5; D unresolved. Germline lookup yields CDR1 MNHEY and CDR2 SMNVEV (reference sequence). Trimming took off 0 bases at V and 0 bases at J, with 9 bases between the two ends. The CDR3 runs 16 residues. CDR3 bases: TGTGCCAGCAGTTTATCGGCAGGTGTTAGCAATCAGCCCCAGCATTTT. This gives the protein CASSLSAGVSNQPQHF.

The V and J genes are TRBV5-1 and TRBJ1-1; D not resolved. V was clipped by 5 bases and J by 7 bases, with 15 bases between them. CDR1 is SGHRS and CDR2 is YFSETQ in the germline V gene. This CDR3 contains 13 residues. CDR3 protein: CASRTAAVREAFF. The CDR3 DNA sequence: TGCGCCAGCAGGACCGCGGCGGTCCGTGAAGCTTTCTTT. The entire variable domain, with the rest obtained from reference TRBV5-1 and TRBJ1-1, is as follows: KAGVTQTPRYLIKTRGQQVTLSCSPISGHRSVSWYQQTPGQGLQFLFEYFSETQRNKGNFPGRFSGRQFSNSRSEMNVSTLELGDSALYLCASRTAAVREAFFGQGTRLTVV.

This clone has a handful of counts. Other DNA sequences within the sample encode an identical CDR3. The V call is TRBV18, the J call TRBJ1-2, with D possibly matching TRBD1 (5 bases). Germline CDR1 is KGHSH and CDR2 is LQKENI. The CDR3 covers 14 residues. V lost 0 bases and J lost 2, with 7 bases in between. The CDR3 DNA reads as TGTGCCAGCTCACCACCGACAGTCAACTATGGCTACACCTTC. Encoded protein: CASSPPTVNYGYTF.

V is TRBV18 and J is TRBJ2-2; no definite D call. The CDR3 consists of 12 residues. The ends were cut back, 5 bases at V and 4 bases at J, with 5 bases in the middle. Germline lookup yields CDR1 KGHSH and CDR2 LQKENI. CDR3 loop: CASSAVTGELFF. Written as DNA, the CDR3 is TGTGCCAGCTCAGCGGTCACCGGGGAGCTGTTTTTT.

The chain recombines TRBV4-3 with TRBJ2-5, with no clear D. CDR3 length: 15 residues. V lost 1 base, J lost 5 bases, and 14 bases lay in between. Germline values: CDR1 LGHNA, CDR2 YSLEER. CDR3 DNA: TGCGCCAGCAGCCAAGGAACAGAACAGAGGGAGACCCAGTACTTC. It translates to CASSQGTEQRETQYF.

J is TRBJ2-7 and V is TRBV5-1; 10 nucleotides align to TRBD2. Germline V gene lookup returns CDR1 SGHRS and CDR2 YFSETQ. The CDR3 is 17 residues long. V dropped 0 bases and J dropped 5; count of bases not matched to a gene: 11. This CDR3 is CASSLEVLAGVVHEQYF. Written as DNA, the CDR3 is TGCGCCAGCAGCTTGGAGGTTCTAGCGGGAGTAGTGCACGAGCAGTACTTC.

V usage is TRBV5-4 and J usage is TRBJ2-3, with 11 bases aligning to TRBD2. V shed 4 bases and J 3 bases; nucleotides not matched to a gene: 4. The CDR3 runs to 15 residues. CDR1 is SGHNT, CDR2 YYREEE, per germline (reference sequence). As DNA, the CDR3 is TGTGCCAGCAGCCCACTAGCGGGAGCTACAGATACGCAGTATTTT. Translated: CASSPLAGATDTQYF.

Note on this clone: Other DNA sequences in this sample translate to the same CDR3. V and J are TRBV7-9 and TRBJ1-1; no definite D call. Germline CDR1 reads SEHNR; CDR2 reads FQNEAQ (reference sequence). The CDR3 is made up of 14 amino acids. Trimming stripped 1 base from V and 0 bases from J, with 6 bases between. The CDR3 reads CASSLEGLNTEAFF. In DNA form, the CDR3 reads TGTGCCAGCAGCTTAGAGGGCCTGAACACTGAAGCTTTCTTT.

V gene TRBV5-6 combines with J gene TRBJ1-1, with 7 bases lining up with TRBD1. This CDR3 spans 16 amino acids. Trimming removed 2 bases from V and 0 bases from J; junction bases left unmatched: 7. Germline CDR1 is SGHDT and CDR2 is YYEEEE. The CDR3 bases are TGTGCCAGCAGCTTTACAGGGGTTTGGGTGAACACTGAAGCTTTCTTT. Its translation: CASSFTGVWVNTEAFF.

CDR3 residues: CSVDSGSETQYF. The CDR3 DNA follows: TGCAGCGTTGATTCAGGGTCTGAGACCCAGTACTTC. This chain uses TRBV29-1 with TRBJ2-5; perhaps TRBD1 as D (5 bases). V gave up 3 bases and J gave up 5 bases, with 10 bases separating them. The V gene's germline CDR1 is SQVTM and CDR2 ANQGSEA. This CDR3 contains 12 residues.

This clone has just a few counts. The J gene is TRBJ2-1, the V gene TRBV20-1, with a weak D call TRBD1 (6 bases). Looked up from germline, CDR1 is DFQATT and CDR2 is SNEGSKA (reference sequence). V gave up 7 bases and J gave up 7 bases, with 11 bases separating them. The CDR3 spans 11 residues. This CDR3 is CSVYRVNEQFF. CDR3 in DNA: TGCAGTGTGTACAGGGTAAATGAGCAGTTCTTC.

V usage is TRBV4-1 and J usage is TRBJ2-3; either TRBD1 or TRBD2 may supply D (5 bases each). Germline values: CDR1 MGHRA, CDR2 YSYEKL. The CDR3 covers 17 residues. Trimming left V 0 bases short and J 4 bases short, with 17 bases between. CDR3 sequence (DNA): TGCGCCAGCAGCCAAGAGGGGTGGGACGAAGAATCAGATACGCAGTATTTT. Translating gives CASSQEGWDEESDTQYF.

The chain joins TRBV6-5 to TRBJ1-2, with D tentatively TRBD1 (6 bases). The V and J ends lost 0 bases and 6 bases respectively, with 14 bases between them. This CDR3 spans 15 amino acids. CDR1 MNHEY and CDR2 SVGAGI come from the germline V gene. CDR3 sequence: CASSYSTGWVDGYTF. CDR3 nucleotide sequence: TGTGCCAGCAGTTACTCCACAGGGTGGGTGGATGGCTACACCTTC.

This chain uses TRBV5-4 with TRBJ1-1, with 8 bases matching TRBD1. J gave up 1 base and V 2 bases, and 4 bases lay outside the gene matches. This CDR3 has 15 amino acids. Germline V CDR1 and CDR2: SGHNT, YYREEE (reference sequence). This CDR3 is CASSFGQGRNTEAFF. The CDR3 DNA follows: TGTGCCAGCAGCTTTGGACAGGGCAGGAACACTGAAGCTTTCTTT.

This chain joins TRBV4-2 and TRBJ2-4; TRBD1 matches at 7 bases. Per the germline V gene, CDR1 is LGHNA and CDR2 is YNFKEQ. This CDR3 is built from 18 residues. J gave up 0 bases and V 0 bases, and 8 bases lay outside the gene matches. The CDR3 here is CASSQEFSRGRAKNIQYF. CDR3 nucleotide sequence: TGTGCCAGCAGCCAAGAGTTCTCAAGGGGGCGAGCCAAAAACATTCAGTACTTC.

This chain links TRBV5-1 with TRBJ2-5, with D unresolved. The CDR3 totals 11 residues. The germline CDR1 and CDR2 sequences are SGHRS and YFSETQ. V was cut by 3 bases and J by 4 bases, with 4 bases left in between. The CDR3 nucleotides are TGCGCCAGCAGCTGGGGAGAGACCCAGTACTTC. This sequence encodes CASSWGETQYF. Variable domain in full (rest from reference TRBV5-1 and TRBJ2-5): KAGVTQTPRYLIKTRGQQVTLSCSPISGHRSVSWYQQTPGQGLQFLFEYFSETQRNKGNFPGRFSGRQFSNSRSEMNVSTLELGDSALYLCASSWGETQYFGPGTRLLVL.

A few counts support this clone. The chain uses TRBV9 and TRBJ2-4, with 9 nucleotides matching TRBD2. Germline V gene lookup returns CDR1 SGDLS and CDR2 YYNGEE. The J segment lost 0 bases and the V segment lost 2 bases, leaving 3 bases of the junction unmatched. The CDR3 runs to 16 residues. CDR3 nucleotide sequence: TGTGCCAGCAGCGTCAGCGGGGGGCTAGCCAAAAACATTCAGTACTTC. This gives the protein CASSVSGGLAKNIQYF. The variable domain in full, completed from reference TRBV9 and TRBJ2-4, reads DSGVTQTPKHLITATGQRVTLRCSPRSGDLSVYWYQQSLDQGLQFLIQYYNGEERAKGNILERFSAQQFPDLHSELNLSSLELGDSALYFCASSVSGGLAKNIQYFGAGTRLSVL.

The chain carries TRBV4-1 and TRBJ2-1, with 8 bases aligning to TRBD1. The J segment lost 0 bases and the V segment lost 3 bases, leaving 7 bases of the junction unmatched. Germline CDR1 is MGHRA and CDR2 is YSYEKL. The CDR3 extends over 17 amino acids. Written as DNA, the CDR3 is TGCGCCAGCAGCCAGGCAGGGACAGGTAACTCCTACAATGAGCAGTTCTTC. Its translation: CASSQAGTGNSYNEQFF.

This CDR3 reads CATSSPDGNYGYTF. Written as DNA, the CDR3 is TGTGCCACCAGCAGCCCCGATGGGAACTATGGCTACACCTTC. The rearrangement links TRBV15 to TRBJ1-2, with D hard to call. With 3 bases removed from V and 2 bases from J, the gap between germline ends came to 10 bases. Per the germline V gene, CDR1 is LNHNV and CDR2 is YYDKDF (reference sequence). CDR3 length: 14 residues. The full variable domain, in which reference TRBV15 and TRBJ1-2 provide the parts outside the CDR3, is DAMVIQNPRYQVTQFGKPVTLSCSQTLNHNVMYWYQQKSSQAPKLLFHYYDKDFNNEADTPDNFQSRRPNTSFCFLDIRSPGLGDTAMYLCATSSPDGNYGYTFGSGTRLTVV.

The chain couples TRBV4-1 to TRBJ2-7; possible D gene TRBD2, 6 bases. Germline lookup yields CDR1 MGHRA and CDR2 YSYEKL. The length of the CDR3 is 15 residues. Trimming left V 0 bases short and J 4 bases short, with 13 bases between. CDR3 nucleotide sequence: TGCGCCAGCAGCCAAGATATGGCGGGAAGGTACGAGCAGTACTTC. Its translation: CASSQDMAGRYEQYF.